The next 18 T cell receptor beta chains were all read from a single sample in a study of radiotherapy plus CTLA-4 blockade in lung cancer. TCRdb's copy holds only in-frame clones and misses some; the assay was immunoSEQ multiplex PCR. Of about 60,000 clones listed, about 70% were seen once; the top ten hold about 8.5%. The source was peripheral blood, collected from a patient treated with radiotherapy plus ipilimumab. The receptors derive from a human donor with non-small cell lung cancer whose response to radiotherapy plus ipilimumab could not be evaluated.

This CDR3 is CASSISARGQGYTF. CDR3 DNA: TGTGCCAGTAGTATTTCGGCCAGGGGACAAGGCTACACCTTC. The rearrangement uses TRBV19 and TRBJ1-2; D is possibly TRBD1 (6 bases). Between the trimmed V and J ends, which lost 3 bases and 8 bases, there was a span of 16 bases. Per germline, CDR1 LNHDA and CDR2 SQIVND (reference sequence). The length of the CDR3 is 14 residues.

The V call is TRBV5-6, the J call TRBJ1-5; D is uncertain. V lost 0 bases and J 2 bases, leaving 9 bases between the germline ends. Germline loops: CDR1 SGHDT, CDR2 YYEEEE. This CDR3 has 15 amino acids. In DNA, the CDR3 is TGTGCCAGCAGCTTGGCGGTGGAGGGCAATCAGCCCCAGCATTTT. It codes for CASSLAVEGNQPQHF.

This chain connects TRBV2 to TRBJ1-5; no clear D gene. Germline V lookup: CDR1 SNHLY, CDR2 FYNNEI. This CDR3 is 15 amino acids long. Trimming took off 4 bases at V and 0 bases at J, with 10 bases between the two ends. The CDR3 reads CASSVGGNSNQPQHF. CDR3 nucleotides: TGTGCCAGCAGTGTGGGCGGGAATAGCAATCAGCCCCAGCATTTT.

This clone was seen more than once but under ten times. The rearrangement links TRBV28 to TRBJ2-5; 10 bases are a match to TRBD1. This CDR3 is 16 amino acids long. Germline trimming cut 5 bases from V and 2 bases from J; bases unmatched to any gene: 8. Germline V gives CDR1 MDHEN, CDR2 SYDVKM. CDR3 region: CASSLLGTGAQETQYF. CDR3 DNA: TGTGCCAGCAGTCTCCTCGGGACAGGGGCACAAGAGACCCAGTACTTC.

This rearrangement joins TRBV6-1 to TRBJ2-7; D unclear. This CDR3 is 14 amino acids long. Germline CDR1 is MNHNS and CDR2 is SASEGT. Trimming took off 5 bases at V and 1 base at J, with 12 bases between the two ends. In DNA form, the CDR3 reads TGTGCCAGCAGTCATCCCCTACTTTCCTACGAGCAGTACTTC. Amino acid sequence: CASSHPLLSYEQYF.

V and J are TRBV30 and TRBJ2-5; 7 bases map to TRBD2. After removal of 3 bases from V and 5 bases from J, the junction contained 9 bases not matched to a gene. The CDR3 spans 14 residues. Germline CDR1 reads GTSNPN; CDR2 reads SVGIG (reference sequence). This CDR3 reads CAWRSRGVEETQYF. CDR3 DNA sequence: TGTGCCTGGAGGTCTCGGGGGGTAGAGGAGACCCAGTACTTC. The variable domain in full, with the rest retrieved from reference TRBV30 and TRBJ2-5, is SQTIHQWPATLVQPVGSPLSLECTVEGTSNPNLYWYRQAAGRGLQLLFYSVGIGQISSEVPQNLSASRPQDRQFILSSKKLLLSDSGFYLCAWRSRGVEETQYFGPGTRLLVL.

This chain uses TRBV14 with TRBJ2-5; 13 bases map to TRBD2. The CDR3 runs to 16 residues. The V gene end was trimmed by 4 bases and the J gene end by 5 bases; junction bases not matched to a gene: 7. CDR1 is SGHDN, CDR2 FVKESK, per germline. CDR3 DNA sequence: TGTGCCAGCAGCCCACCGACTAGCGGGAGGCTTGAGACCCAGTACTTC. Protein sequence: CASSPPTSGRLETQYF.

This chain uses TRBV19 with TRBJ2-5; D is possibly TRBD1 (7 bases). The tail of the sequence fits TRBJ2-7 better, so the J call may be wrong. CDR1 is LNHDA, CDR2 SQIVND, per germline (reference sequence). The CDR3 totals 12 residues. CDR3 sequence reads: CASSIRGAEQYF. The CDR3 nucleotides read TGTGCCAGTAGTATCAGGGGGGCCGAGCAGTACTTC.

The chain uses TRBV7-9 and TRBJ1-5, with 7 bases lining up with TRBD1. V gave up 1 base and J gave up 2 bases; unmatched junction bases: 8. This CDR3 region has 17 residues. Germline CDR1 is SEHNR and CDR2 is FQNEAQ (reference sequence). CDR3 sequence: CASSLGQGEVGNQPQHF. The DNA for the CDR3 is TGTGCCAGCAGCTTAGGTCAGGGGGAAGTGGGCAATCAGCCCCAGCATTTT.

Notes on this clone: Within the sample, other DNA sequences also encode this same CDR3. V and J are TRBV2 and TRBJ1-6, with 8 nucleotides matching TRBD1. The ends lost 7 bases at V and 9 bases at J; junction bases unmatched: 8. Germline CDR1 reads SNHLY; CDR2 reads FYNNEI. CDR3 length: 14 amino acids. The CDR3 loop is CASKVGDRPSPLHF. CDR3 nucleotide sequence: TGTGCCAGCAAGGTCGGGGACAGGCCTTCACCCCTCCACTTT.

This clone came up many times. The chain uses TRBV28 and TRBJ1-5; weak D call: TRBD1 (5 bases). Trimming removed 3 bases from V and 9 bases from J, with 18 bases in between. The CDR3 contains 15 residues. Germline assignment: CDR1 MDHEN and CDR2 SYDVKM. The CDR3 here is CASSLGGAHVSPQHF. CDR3 DNA sequence: TGTGCCAGCAGTTTGGGCGGGGCCCACGTCTCGCCCCAGCATTTT.

The CDR3 loop reads CASSSSGGLETQYF. As DNA, the CDR3 is TGTGCCAGCAGCTCGTCAGGGGGCCTGGAGACCCAGTACTTC. V usage is TRBV7-3 and J usage is TRBJ2-5, with TRBD1 matching over 8 bases. CDR1 and CDR2 (germline): SGHTA, FQGTGA. V was clipped by 4 bases and J by 5 bases; unmatched bases: 6. This CDR3 is built from 14 residues.

This clone was recorded once. The rearrangement links TRBV5-5 to TRBJ1-1, with 10 nucleotides matching TRBD1. Germline CDR1 reads SGHKS; CDR2 reads YYEKEE (reference sequence). The length of the CDR3 is 13 residues. V trimming: 4 bases; J trimming: 11 bases; junction bases outside the gene matches: 8. The CDR3 bases are TGTGCCAGCAGCCGTGGGACAGGGGAGGGGGCTTTCTTT. It yields the protein CASSRGTGEGAFF.

The rearrangement links TRBV5-6 to TRBJ2-1, with TRBD1 as a possible D gene (6 bases). Per germline, CDR1 SGHDT and CDR2 YYEEEE. The V end was cut by 9 bases, the J end by 5 bases, with 15 bases between. The CDR3 has 13 amino acids. In nucleotides, the CDR3 is TGTGCCAACCACAGGGCGGGTCACAATGAGCAGTTCTTC. Translated, it gives CANHRAGHNEQFF. Full variable domain (remainder filled in from reference TRBV5-6 and TRBJ2-1): DAGVTQSPTHLIKTRGQQVTLRCSPKSGHDTVSWYQQALGQGPQFIFQYYEEEERQRGNFPDRFSGHQFPNYSSELNVNALLLGDSALYLCANHRAGHNEQFFGPGTRLTVL.

The chain employs TRBV5-6 and TRBJ2-1; 9 nucleotides match TRBD2. Germline V lookup: CDR1 SGHDT, CDR2 YYEEEE. CDR3 size: 17 residues. V shed 1 base, J shed 1 base, and the junction held 6 bases outside the gene matches. The CDR3 spells CASSLWLAGKSYNEQFF. DNA of the CDR3: TGTGCCAGCAGCTTGTGGCTAGCGGGGAAATCCTACAATGAGCAGTTCTTC.

The CDR3 protein is CASTLLETQYF. In DNA, the CDR3 is TGTGCCAGCACCCTACTAGAGACCCAGTACTTC. This sequence joins TRBV2 and TRBJ2-5; D not certain. CDR3 length: 11 residues. CDR1 and CDR2 (germline): SNHLY, FYNNEI. Trimming removed 7 bases at V and 4 bases at J, with 7 bases between. Filled out from reference TRBV2 and TRBJ2-5, the complete variable domain reads EPEVTQTPSHQVTQMGQEVILRCVPISNHLYFYWYRQILGQKVEFLVSFYNNEISEKSEIFDDQFSVERPDGSNFTLKIRSTKLEDSAMYFCASTLLETQYFGPGTRLLVL.

The V call is TRBV30, the J call TRBJ1-2; 7 bases align to TRBD1. Germline CDR1 is GTSNPN and CDR2 is SVGIG (reference sequence). V was pared by 1 base and J by 4 bases, with 9 bases of the junction left unmatched. The CDR3 is 15 amino acids. The CDR3 bases are TGTGCCTGGAGTGCTAACGATCAGGGGGTCTATGGCTACACCTTC. Its protein product is CAWSANDQGVYGYTF.

The chain is built from TRBV9 and TRBJ1-4; D possibly corresponds to TRBD1 (5 bases). The CDR3 runs to 15 residues. Per the germline V gene, CDR1 is SGDLS and CDR2 is YYNGEE. With 2 bases removed from V and 5 bases from J, the gap between germline ends came to 13 bases. The CDR3 spells CASSVSRQPNEKLFF. The CDR3 DNA sequence: TGTGCCAGCAGCGTCTCGAGACAGCCAAATGAAAAACTGTTTTTT.